This passage covers 17 T cell receptor beta chains from one sample sequenced in a study of glioma-infiltrating T cells. Amplification of TCR alpha and beta CDR3 regions from RNA used iRepertoire nested multiplex PCR. From the multiplex PCR reads, TCRdb called clonotypes with MiXCR, one entry per CDR3 protein. The table shows more than 300,000 distinct CDR3 sequences, with less than 50% occurring only once. The source material was glioma tissue, nonneoplastic brain tissue, or PBMCs (not recorded which). Receptors originate from a human donor with low-grade glioma or glioblastoma, undergoing nonglioma brain surgery, or in good health (not recorded which).

In this sample, this clonotype turned up a few times. J is TRBJ2-7 and V is TRBV6-6; D is perhaps TRBD1 or TRBD2 (6 bases each). Deletions cut 0 bases from V and 5 bases from J, with 14 bases between. Germline CDR1 reads MNHNY; CDR2 reads SVGAGI (reference sequence). The CDR3 covers 15 residues. The CDR3 loop is CASSYSRGVKDEQYF. The CDR3 nucleotides read TGTGCCAGCAGTTACTCGAGGGGGGTTAAAGACGAGCAGTACTTC.

This clonotype was seen a single time. Just one base apart from a much larger clone, this may be a read error. V gene TRBV6-1 combines with J gene TRBJ2-1; 7 bases match TRBD1. Unmatched junction bases numbered 6, after V lost 4 bases and J lost 12 bases. The CDR3 contains 12 residues. Per germline, CDR1 MNHNS and CDR2 SASEGT. The CDR3 loop is CASSANGTAQFF. The CDR3 DNA reads TGTGCCAGCAGTGCTAACGGGACAGCGCAGTTCTTC.

This clonotype was observed a handful of times. The chain has TRBV25-1 and TRBJ2-3; D gene uncertain. V shed 1 base and J shed 0 bases, with 5 bases lying between them. The CDR3 spans 14 residues. The germline CDR1 and CDR2 sequences are MGHDK and SYGVNS. The CDR3 coding sequence is TGTGCCAGCAGTGAATTCCAGAGCACAGATACGCAGTATTTT. This encodes CASSEFQSTDTQYF.

V is TRBV5-1 and J is TRBJ1-2; no definite D call. CDR3 length: 14 amino acids. Deletions cut 0 bases from V and 0 bases from J, with 6 bases between. The germline V gene encodes CDR1 SGHRS and CDR2 YFSETQ. The CDR3 sequence: CASSLESPNYGYTF. The CDR3 nucleotides are TGCGCCAGCAGCTTGGAATCCCCTAACTATGGCTACACCTTC.

V is TRBV7-9 and J is TRBJ2-1; 12 positions match TRBD2. The CDR3 extends over 14 amino acids. Germline V CDR1 and CDR2: SEHNR, FQNEAQ (reference sequence). V dropped 5 bases and J dropped 9; count of bases not matched to a gene: 5. CDR3 nucleotide sequence: TGTGCCAGCAGCGAACTAGCGGGAGGTCTTGAGCAGTTCTTC. Translating it yields CASSELAGGLEQFF.

This clonotype was seen only once. This clone may be a read error of a much larger clone one base away. J is TRBJ2-1 and V is TRBV6-1; 10 bases map to TRBD2. CDR1 is MNHNS, CDR2 SASEGT, per germline. The CDR3 consists of 15 residues. The DNA of the CDR3 is TGTGCCAGCAGTGTCAGCGGGAGGGAAGACAATGGGCAGTTCTTC. Translated, it gives CASSVSGREDNGQFF.

This clonotype occurred many times. The V gene is TRBV27, the J gene TRBJ2-2, with no clear D. V lost 0 bases to trimming and J lost 5 bases, with 7 bases between them. The V gene's germline CDR1 is MNHEY and CDR2 SMNVEV (reference sequence). The CDR3 extends over 14 amino acids. The CDR3 is CASSLSPRTGELFF. Here the CDR3 DNA reads TGTGCCAGCAGTTTATCGCCACGAACCGGGGAGCTGTTTTTT.

The genes are TRBV20-1 and TRBJ1-5, with unresolved D. CDR1 is DFQATT, CDR2 SNEGSKA, per germline (reference sequence). The CDR3 extends over 13 amino acids. Trimming took 7 bases from V and 6 from J, leaving 16 bases between them. DNA for the CDR3: TGCAGTGATAGGATCGGTATCGGTCAGCCCCAGCATTTT. Protein product: CSDRIGIGQPQHF.

The V and J genes are TRBV6-2 or TRBV6-3 and TRBJ2-2; D may be TRBD1 (6 bases). Trimming shortened V by 2 bases and J by 5 bases, and 21 bases separated the two germline ends. Germline V gene lookup returns CDR1 MNHEY and CDR2 SVGEGT. The length of the CDR3 is 18 residues. CDR3 sequence: CASSYPRLGGEMTGELFF. CDR3 in DNA: TGTGCCAGCAGTTACCCAAGATTAGGGGGAGAGATGACCGGGGAGCTGTTTTTT.

This clonotype was seen a handful of times. The V and J genes are TRBV20-1 and TRBJ2-1, with TRBD2 identical over 8 bases. J was trimmed by 7 bases and V by 3 bases; bases with no gene match: 8. This CDR3 is 14 amino acids long. Germline assignment: CDR1 DFQATT and CDR2 SNEGSKA (reference sequence). The CDR3 reads CSARPAGEGNEQFF. The CDR3 DNA reads TGCAGTGCTAGGCCAGCGGGAGAGGGAAATGAGCAGTTCTTC.

As regards this clonotype: No conserved phenylalanine or tryptophan is present at the end of the CDR3, so a read error is the likely explanation. This chain uses TRBV14 with TRBJ2-1, with 9 bases fitting TRBD2. From germline, CDR1 is SGHDN and CDR2 FVKESK. J lost 8 bases, V lost 2 bases, and 4 bases had no gene match. CDR3 length: 14 residues. CDR3 sequence (DNA): TGTGCCAGCAGCCAAACTAGCGGGTACGATGAGCAGTTCTCC. Encoded protein: CASSQTSGYDEQFS.

This clonotype has just a few counts. A read error may produce the germline difference seen at one junction end. The chain recombines TRBV7-7 with TRBJ2-5; 7 nucleotides align to TRBD2. This CDR3 is 15 amino acids long. Germline V gene sequence: CDR1 SSHAT, CDR2 FNYEAQ (reference sequence). The CDR3 spells CASSSLGGLGETQYF. In nucleotides, the CDR3 is TGTGCTAGCAGCTCCCTGGGAGGGCTTGGCGAGACCCAGTACTTC.

The sample holds many counts of this clonotype. The genes are TRBV6-2 or TRBV6-3 and TRBJ2-1, with 9 bases that match TRBD1. The germline CDR1 and CDR2 sequences are MNHEY and SVGEGT. V shed 10 bases and J 6 bases; nucleotides not matched to a gene: 13. This CDR3 contains 15 residues. CDR3 sequence reads: CATGQGDWHGNEQFF. In DNA form, the CDR3 reads TGTGCCACGGGACAGGGCGACTGGCATGGCAATGAGCAGTTCTTC.

Of note for this clonotype: This may arise from a read error, as a much more abundant clone is one base away. The CDR3 loop is CSAKSGRTGSYNEQFF. The CDR3 nucleotides are TGCAGTGCGAAAAGCGGGAGGACCGGCTCCTACAATGAGCAGTTCTTC. The chain links TRBV20-1 to TRBJ2-1, with 9 bases aligning to TRBD2. CDR1 is DFQATT, CDR2 SNEGSKA, per germline (reference sequence). This CDR3 has 16 amino acids. The V gene end was trimmed by 6 bases and the J gene end by 0 bases; junction bases not matched to a gene: 9.

Many counts were recorded for this clonotype. The chain has TRBV27 and TRBJ1-1; TRBD1 is a possible D gene (6 bases). V shed 4 bases and J shed 3 bases, with 12 bases lying between them. The germline V gene encodes CDR1 MNHEY and CDR2 SMNVEV (reference sequence). This CDR3 comprises 14 residues. The DNA for the CDR3 is TGTGCCAGCAGTTGGGGGGCAGGGGACACTGAAGCTTTCTTT. It translates to CASSWGAGDTEAFF.

This clonotype has ten or more counts. J is TRBJ2-7 and V is TRBV6-2 or TRBV6-3; TRBD2 aligns across 7 bases. The V gene end was trimmed by 3 bases and the J gene end by 2 bases; junction bases not matched to a gene: 7. Per germline, CDR1 MNHEY and CDR2 SVGEGT. The CDR3 runs to 15 residues. The CDR3 coding sequence is TGTGCCAGCAGTTATTGGGCTAGCGGCACCTACGAGCAGTACTTC. Translated, it gives CASSYWASGTYEQYF.

The genes are TRBV29-1 and TRBJ2-3; 9 bases agree with TRBD1. The CDR3 length is 14 residues. Losses at the gene ends were 7 bases for V and 10 bases for J; bases not matched to a gene: 15. Germline lookup yields CDR1 SQVTM and CDR2 ANQGSEA. The CDR3 DNA reads as TGCAGCGCCTCCGGGACAGGGATTTGGGATGCGCAGTATTTT. It specifies CSASGTGIWDAQYF.